The 3 T cell receptor beta chains presented below share a single source sample, sequenced in a study of human T cells and chemical hapten exposure. TCRdb reprocessed the RACE reads with MiXCR, giving one entry per CDR3 protein. The repertoire consists of approximately 79,000 distinct CDR3 sequences, with over 8.5% occurring once and the leading ten covering around 1.6%. Described time point: healthy volunteer bleed at 6 weeks. Whole blood that had not been fractionated was the source of extracted total RNA. Sequenced material: whole blood. All receptors come from a male donor in good health. Some clones in this sample may be carry-over from other donors' samples.

This clonotype was recorded at least ten times. The J gene is TRBJ2-5, the V gene TRBV20-1; D possibly corresponds to TRBD2 (5 bases). CDR1 and CDR2 (germline): DFQATT, SNEGSKA (reference sequence). This CDR3 spans 14 amino acids. Trimming stripped 1 base from V and 1 base from J, with 10 bases between. The CDR3 region has the DNA TGCAGTGCTAGAGTATCCGGGGTCCAAGAGACCCAGTACTTC. This sequence encodes CSARVSGVQETQYF.

This clonotype was observed a handful of times. This chain connects TRBV27 to TRBJ1-2; D gene unclear. The CDR3 loop spans 8 amino acids. Trimming removed 5 bases at V and 13 bases at J, with 5 bases between. From germline, CDR1 is MNHEY and CDR2 SMNVEV (reference sequence). CDR3 nucleotide sequence: TGTGCCAGCAGTCCCTGCACCTTC. Protein product: CASSPCTF.

This clonotype showed up just a few times. The rearrangement joins TRBV2 to TRBJ2-1; 10 bases fit TRBD1. The CDR3 consists of 14 residues. Germline V gene sequence: CDR1 SNHLY, CDR2 FYNNEI. Unmatched junction bases numbered 8, after V lost 6 bases and J lost 9 bases. The CDR3 nucleotides are TGTGCCAGCAGGTCCGGGACAGGGGAGGGTGAGCAGTTCTTC. Its protein is CASRSGTGEGEQFF.